A selection of T cell receptor beta chains follows, all from one sample in a study of cytomegalovirus exposure and HLA in healthy donors. Assay used: immunoSEQ multiplex PCR; TCRdb lists only in-frame clones, some missing. The sample lists around 140,000 clones, roughly 70% occurring once. The source material was PBMCs. The receptors stem from a woman aged 60-75 years in good health and CMV-seropositive. Each CDR3 is given with its conserved first and last residue. The D gene is left open where the match is weak. A clone size is listed for some rows: how often the clone was seen (once, few, many), or a class if it is expanded.

CDR3aa: CASRLGQNYGYTF
CDR3nt: TGTGCCAGTAGATTAGGACAGAACTATGGCTACACCTTC
abundance: .
v_gene: TRBV19
j_gene: TRBJ1-2
d_gene: .

CDR3aa: CASSYRASSYEQYF
CDR3nt: TGTGCCAGCAGTTACCGAGCGTCCTCCTACGAGCAGTACTTC
abundance: .
v_gene: TRBV6-5
j_gene: TRBJ2-7
d_gene: .

CDR3aa: CASSSRTAKQGNEQFF
CDR3nt: TGTGCCAGCAGTTCCCGGACAGCGAAGCAGGGGAATGAGCAGTTCTTC
abundance: .
v_gene: TRBV6-5
j_gene: TRBJ2-1
d_gene: .

CDR3aa: CASSQSKPRYNPYEQYF
CDR3nt: TGTGCCAGCAGCCAATCGAAACCCAGGTACAACCCCTACGAGCAGTACTTC
abundance: .
v_gene: TRBV16
j_gene: TRBJ2-7
d_gene: .

CDR3aa: CSVGQTGNTIYF
CDR3nt: TGCAGCGTTGGACAGACGGGAAACACCATATATTTT
abundance: .
v_gene: TRBV29-1
j_gene: TRBJ1-3
d_gene: .

CDR3aa: CASSFTGGGYEQYF
CDR3nt: TGTGCCAGCAGTTTTACGGGAGGGGGCTACGAGCAGTACTTC
abundance: .
v_gene: TRBV27
j_gene: TRBJ2-7
d_gene: TRBD2

CDR3aa: CASTMNTEAFF
CDR3nt: TGTGCCAGCACTATGAACACTGAAGCTTTCTTT
abundance: .
v_gene: TRBV28
j_gene: TRBJ1-1
d_gene: .

CDR3aa: CASRRTGQGTYEQYF
CDR3nt: TGTGCCAGCAGGAGAACGGGACAGGGGACCTACGAGCAGTACTTC
abundance: .
v_gene: TRBV6-5
j_gene: TRBJ2-7
d_gene: TRBD1

CDR3aa: CASSQGAPTYEQYF
CDR3nt: TGTGCCAGCTCACAGGGGGCCCCGACCTACGAGCAGTACTTC
abundance: .
v_gene: TRBV6-1
j_gene: TRBJ2-7
d_gene: TRBD1

CDR3aa: CASSFGENTEAFF
CDR3nt: TGTGCCAGCAGCTTCGGGGAGAACACTGAAGCTTTCTTT
abundance: .
v_gene: TRBV7-3
j_gene: TRBJ1-1
d_gene: .

CDR3aa: CASSPRGGASNFYGYTF
CDR3nt: TGTGCCAGCAGCCCGCGAGGAGGGGCGTCTAACTTCTATGGCTACACCTTC
abundance: once
v_gene: TRBV4-2
j_gene: TRBJ1-2
d_gene: .

CDR3aa: CASSVSYSTDTQYF
CDR3nt: TGTGCCAGCAGCGTAAGCTACAGCACAGATACGCAGTATTTT
abundance: .
v_gene: TRBV9
j_gene: TRBJ2-3
d_gene: .

CDR3aa: CASSLVTELSNQPQHF
CDR3nt: TGTGCCAGCTCCCTGGTGACGGAGCTTAGCAATCAGCCCCAGCATTTT
abundance: .
v_gene: TRBV18
j_gene: TRBJ1-5
d_gene: .

CDR3aa: CASSLTSAVGELFF
CDR3nt: TGCGCCAGCAGCCTGACTAGCGCGGTCGGGGAGCTGTTTTTT
abundance: .
v_gene: TRBV5-1
j_gene: TRBJ2-2
d_gene: TRBD2

CDR3aa: CSVGEKGAFTYEQYF
CDR3nt: TGCAGCGTTGGAGAAAAGGGAGCCTTTACGTACGAGCAGTACTTC
abundance: .
v_gene: TRBV29-1
j_gene: TRBJ2-7
d_gene: .

CDR3aa: CASSPGQGVLRNEQFF
CDR3nt: TGTGCCAGTAGCCCGGGACAGGGAGTCCTTCGCAATGAGCAGTTCTTC
abundance: .
v_gene: TRBV19
j_gene: TRBJ2-1
d_gene: TRBD1

CDR3aa: CASSRLPSGGIKNEQFF
CDR3nt: TGTGCCAGCAGCCGCCTACCTAGCGGGGGCATAAAAAATGAGCAGTTCTTC
abundance: .
v_gene: TRBV4-2
j_gene: TRBJ2-1
d_gene: TRBD2

CDR3aa: CASSEPGLLPAGYGYTF
CDR3nt: TGTGCCAGCAGTGAACCGGGCCTTCTACCCGCGGGCTATGGCTACACCTTC
abundance: once
v_gene: TRBV6-1
j_gene: TRBJ1-2
d_gene: .

CDR3aa: CASSFQASTDTQYF
CDR3nt: TGTGCCAGCAGCTTTCAGGCCAGCACAGATACGCAGTATTTT
abundance: .
v_gene: TRBV7-9
j_gene: TRBJ2-3
d_gene: .

CDR3aa: CASGLGGNTEAFF
CDR3nt: TGTGCTAGTGGTTTAGGCGGGAACACTGAAGCTTTCTTT
abundance: .
v_gene: TRBV12-5
j_gene: TRBJ1-1
d_gene: .

CDR3aa: CAISETGGTYEQYF
CDR3nt: TGTGCCATCAGTGAGACAGGGGGGACCTACGAGCAGTACTTC
abundance: .
v_gene: TRBV10-3
j_gene: TRBJ2-7
d_gene: TRBD1

CDR3aa: CASSLGRASGYEQYF
CDR3nt: TGTGCCAGCAGCTTAGGCCGAGCTAGCGGGTATGAGCAGTACTTC
abundance: .
v_gene: TRBV13
j_gene: TRBJ2-5
d_gene: TRBD2

CDR3aa: CASSIEARVGTQYF
CDR3nt: TGTGCCAGTAGTATAGAAGCCAGGGTCGGGACCCAGTACTTC
abundance: .
v_gene: TRBV19
j_gene: TRBJ2-5
d_gene: .

CDR3aa: CASSTASGANVLTF
CDR3nt: TGTGCCAGCAGTACAGCCTCTGGGGCCAACGTCCTGACTTTC
abundance: few
v_gene: TRBV6-5
j_gene: TRBJ2-6
d_gene: .

CDR3aa: CASSARQDSNQPQHF
CDR3nt: TGTGCCAGTAGTGCCCGACAGGATAGCAATCAGCCCCAGCATTTT
abundance: .
v_gene: TRBV19
j_gene: TRBJ1-5
d_gene: .

CDR3aa: CASSPLAGGFEAFF
CDR3nt: TGTGCCAGCTCACCTCTTGCAGGGGGGTTTGAAGCTTTCTTT
abundance: .
v_gene: TRBV18
j_gene: TRBJ1-1
d_gene: TRBD1

CDR3aa: CASSLRTGLSDEQFF
CDR3nt: TGCGCCAGCAGCCTTAGGACAGGGCTGAGCGATGAGCAGTTCTTC
abundance: .
v_gene: TRBV5-1
j_gene: TRBJ2-1
d_gene: TRBD1

CDR3aa: CASSLSRGNTEAFF
CDR3nt: TGTGCCAGCAGTTTAAGTCGGGGGAACACTGAAGCTTTCTTT
abundance: .
v_gene: TRBV28
j_gene: TRBJ1-1
d_gene: .

CDR3aa: CVREAGSGNTIYF
CDR3nt: TGTGTCCGCGAGGCGGGCTCTGGAAACACCATATATTTT
abundance: .
v_gene: TRBV19
j_gene: TRBJ1-3
d_gene: .

CDR3aa: CGVTLTGDGNQPQHF
CDR3nt: TGTGGCGTGACTTTGACAGGGGATGGCAATCAGCCCCAGCATTTT
abundance: .
v_gene: TRBV28
j_gene: TRBJ1-5
d_gene: TRBD1

CDR3aa: CAMASGRPLDEQFF
CDR3nt: TGTGCCATGGCTAGCGGGAGGCCCCTAGATGAGCAGTTCTTC
abundance: few
v_gene: TRBV10-3
j_gene: TRBJ2-1
d_gene: TRBD2

CDR3aa: CASSSRVTGGEQGYTF
CDR3nt: TGTGCCAGCAGCTCTCGCGTCACAGGGGGCGAACAAGGCTACACCTTC
abundance: .
v_gene: TRBV7-2
j_gene: TRBJ1-2
d_gene: TRBD1

CDR3aa: CASSTYGPPGDNEQFF
CDR3nt: TGTGCCAGCAGCACCTACGGGCCTCCCGGGGACAATGAGCAGTTCTTC
abundance: .
v_gene: TRBV21-1
j_gene: TRBJ2-1
d_gene: .

CDR3aa: CASSTGAGGYEQYF
CDR3nt: TGTGCCAGCAGCACTGGCGCGGGAGGGTACGAGCAGTACTTC
abundance: .
v_gene: TRBV7-9
j_gene: TRBJ2-7
d_gene: TRBD2

CDR3aa: CASSRDRGDEQFF
CDR3nt: TGCGCCAGCAGCCGGGACAGGGGCGATGAGCAGTTCTTC
abundance: few
v_gene: TRBV5-1
j_gene: TRBJ2-1
d_gene: TRBD1

CDR3aa: CASSLGLAHSYEQYF
CDR3nt: TGTGCCAGCAGCTTGGGGCTAGCGCACTCCTACGAGCAGTACTTC
abundance: .
v_gene: TRBV5-6
j_gene: TRBJ2-7
d_gene: .

CDR3aa: CASNSGGGNQPQHF
CDR3nt: TGTGCCAGCAACTCGGGCGGGGGTAATCAGCCCCAGCATTTT
abundance: few
v_gene: TRBV2
j_gene: TRBJ1-5
d_gene: .

CDR3aa: CASSLDSAAFYGYTF
CDR3nt: TGTGCCAGCAGCTTAGACTCAGCGGCTTTCTATGGCTACACCTTC
abundance: .
v_gene: TRBV7-9
j_gene: TRBJ1-2
d_gene: .

CDR3aa: CASRLPGTGVSEQYF
CDR3nt: TGTGCCAGCAGACTTCCCGGGACAGGGGTCAGCGAGCAGTACTTC
abundance: few
v_gene: TRBV27
j_gene: TRBJ2-7
d_gene: TRBD1

CDR3aa: CASSPTSNPDRFSTEAFF
CDR3nt: TGTGCCAGCAGCCCTACCAGCAATCCGGACAGGTTCTCCACTGAAGCTTTCTTT
abundance: .
v_gene: TRBV5-6
j_gene: TRBJ1-1
d_gene: TRBD1

CDR3aa: CASSLGSGVLNEQYF
CDR3nt: TGTGCCAGCAGCTTGGGGTCAGGGGTTTTGAACGAGCAGTACTTC
abundance: .
v_gene: TRBV5-4
j_gene: TRBJ2-7
d_gene: .

CDR3aa: CASTQGGRGTDTQYF
CDR3nt: TGTGCCAGCACCCAAGGTGGCAGGGGAACAGATACGCAGTATTTT
abundance: .
v_gene: TRBV14
j_gene: TRBJ2-3
d_gene: .

CDR3aa: CAWMNGRAFDEQYF
CDR3nt: TGTGCCTGGATGAACGGGAGGGCCTTCGACGAGCAGTACTTC
abundance: .
v_gene: TRBV30
j_gene: TRBJ2-7
d_gene: TRBD2